This TCR beta chain derives from a study of blood T cell repertoires in COVID-19. Study-level background: The cDNA or gDNA used as material had been derived from T cells, B-cell-depleted T cells, or PBMCs.

The ends were cut back, 4 bases at V and 2 bases at J, with 16 bases in the middle. Germline loops: CDR1 SGHRS, CDR2 YFSETQ. CDR3 length equals 16 residues. How the authors handled the data: Amplification of reference gene primers was used by the study to estimate nucleated cell counts. The table came from immunoSEQ multiplex PCR; TCRdb's copy has only in-frame clones and leaves some out. D and trimming were read from the DNA, whereas the V and J calls and clone size are those reported in that table. The sample has around 200,000 clones; 86% are singletons. This clonotype was sampled from a man aged 70-80 years with active or convalescent COVID-19. Sequencing was carried out using peripheral blood. The chain links TRBV5-1 to TRBJ1-3, with D possibly being TRBD1 (5 bases). The CDR3 DNA sequence: TGCGCCAGCAGCAACCAGGGTGCGTCGACTGGAAACACCATATATTTT. It translates to CASSNQGASTGNTIYF.